This TCR beta chain was found in a study of blood T cells in healthy people across ages. Donation came from healthy Caucasian individuals in Russia who were aged roughly 6 to 95. PCR was performed a second time for about 7 to 11 cycles using a sample-barcoded 5' primer and a J-beta primer mix. From the 5' RACE reads, TCRdb called clonotypes with MiXCR, one entry per CDR3 protein. The repertoire has hundreds of thousands of distinct CDR3 sequences, 20% to 30% of them found once; the top ten carry less than 9%. The CDR3 totals 15 residues. From germline, CDR1 is MNHEY and CDR2 SMNVEV (reference sequence). Germline trimming cut 6 bases from V and 10 bases from J; bases unmatched to any gene: 6. Study-wide results and limits: Calculation of diversity from one million T cells yielded estimates considered to be underestimates.

This clonotype was observed a few times. The antigen is undetermined. These sequences were also reported in another study, on T cells of mothers and their children. That paper notes: The study sampled a few healthy Caucasian mothers and their six children. Every mother produced more than 9 million TCR beta CDR3 reads, whereas every child provided around 3 million.

The sequence came from a boy between 5 and 17 years old in good health. The chain uses TRBV27 and TRBJ2-1; TRBD2 matches at 16 bases. Sequencing input: blood. This CDR3 reads CASSVGTSGREEQFF. The CDR3 coding sequence is TGTGCCAGCAGCGTTGGGACTAGCGGGAGGGAAGAGCAGTTCTTC.